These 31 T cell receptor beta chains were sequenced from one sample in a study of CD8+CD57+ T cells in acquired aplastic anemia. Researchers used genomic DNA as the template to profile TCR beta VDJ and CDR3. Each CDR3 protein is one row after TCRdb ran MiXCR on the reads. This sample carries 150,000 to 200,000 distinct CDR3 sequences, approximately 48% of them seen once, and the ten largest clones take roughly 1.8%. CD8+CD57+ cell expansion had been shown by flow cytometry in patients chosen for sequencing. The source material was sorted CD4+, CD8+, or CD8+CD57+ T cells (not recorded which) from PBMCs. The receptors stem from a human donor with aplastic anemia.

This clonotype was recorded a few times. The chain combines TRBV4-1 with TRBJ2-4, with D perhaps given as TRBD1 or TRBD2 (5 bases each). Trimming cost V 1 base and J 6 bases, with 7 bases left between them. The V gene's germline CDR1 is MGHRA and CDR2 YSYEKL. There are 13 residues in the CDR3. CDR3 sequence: CASSQGGINIQYF. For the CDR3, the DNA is TGCGCCAGCAGCCAAGGGGGGATAAACATTCAGTACTTC.

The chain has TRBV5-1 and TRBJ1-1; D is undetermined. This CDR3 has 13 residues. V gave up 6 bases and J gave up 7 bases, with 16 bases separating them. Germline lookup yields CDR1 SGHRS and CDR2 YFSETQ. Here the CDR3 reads CASIDKASNEAFF. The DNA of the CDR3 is TGCGCCAGCATCGACAAGGCCAGTAATGAAGCTTTCTTT.

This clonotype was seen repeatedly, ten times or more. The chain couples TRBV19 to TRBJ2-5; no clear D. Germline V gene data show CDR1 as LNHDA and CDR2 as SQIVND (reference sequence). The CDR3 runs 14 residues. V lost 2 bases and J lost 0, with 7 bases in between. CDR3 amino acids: CASSISQHQETQYF. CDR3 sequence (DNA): TGTGCCAGTAGTATAAGTCAACACCAAGAGACCCAGTACTTC.

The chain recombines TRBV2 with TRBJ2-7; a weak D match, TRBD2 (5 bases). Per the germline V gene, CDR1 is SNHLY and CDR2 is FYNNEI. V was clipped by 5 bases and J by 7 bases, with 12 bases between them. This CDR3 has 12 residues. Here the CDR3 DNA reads TGTGCCAGCAGTTGGGTTGGCGGGGAGCAGTACTTC. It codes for CASSWVGGEQYF. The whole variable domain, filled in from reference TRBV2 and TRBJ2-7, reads EPEVTQTPSHQVTQMGQEVILRCVPISNHLYFYWYRQILGQKVEFLVSFYNNEISEKSEIFDDQFSVERPDGSNFTLKIRSTKLEDSAMYFCASSWVGGEQYFGPGTRLTVT.

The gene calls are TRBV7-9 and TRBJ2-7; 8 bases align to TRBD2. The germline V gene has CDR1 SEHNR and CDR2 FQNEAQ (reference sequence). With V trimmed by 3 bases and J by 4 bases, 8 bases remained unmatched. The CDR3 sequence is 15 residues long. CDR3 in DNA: TGTGCCAGCAGCTTCGGAGCGGGGGCGATATACGAGCAGTACTTC. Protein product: CASSFGAGAIYEQYF.

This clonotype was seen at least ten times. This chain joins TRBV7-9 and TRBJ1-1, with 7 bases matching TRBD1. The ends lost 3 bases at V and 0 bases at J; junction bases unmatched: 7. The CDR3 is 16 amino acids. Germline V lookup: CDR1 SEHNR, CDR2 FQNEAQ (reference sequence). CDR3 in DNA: TGTGCCAGCAGCTTCACCCGGGGACAGATGAACACTGAAGCTTTCTTT. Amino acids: CASSFTRGQMNTEAFF.

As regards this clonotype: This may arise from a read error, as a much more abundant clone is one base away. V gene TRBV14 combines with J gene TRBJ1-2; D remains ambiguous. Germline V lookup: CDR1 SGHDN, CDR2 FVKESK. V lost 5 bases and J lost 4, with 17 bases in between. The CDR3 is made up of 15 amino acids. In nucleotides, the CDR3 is TGTGCCAGCAGCGCCCAGCCCGGCGGTCTCTATGGCTACACCTTC. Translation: CASSAQPGGLYGYTF. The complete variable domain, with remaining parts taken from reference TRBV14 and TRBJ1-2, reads EAGVTQFPSHSVIEKGQTVTLRCDPISGHDNLYWYRRVMGKEIKFLLHFVKESKQDESGMPNNRFLAERTGGTYSTLKVQPAELEDSGVYFCASSAQPGGLYGYTFGSGTRLTVV.

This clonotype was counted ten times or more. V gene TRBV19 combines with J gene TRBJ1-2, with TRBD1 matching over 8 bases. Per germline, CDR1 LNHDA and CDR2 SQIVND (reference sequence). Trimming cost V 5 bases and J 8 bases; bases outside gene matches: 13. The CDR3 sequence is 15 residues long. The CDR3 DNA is TGTGCCAGTAGTGGAAATCCGGACAGGGTTAGAGGCTACACCTTC. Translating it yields CASSGNPDRVRGYTF.

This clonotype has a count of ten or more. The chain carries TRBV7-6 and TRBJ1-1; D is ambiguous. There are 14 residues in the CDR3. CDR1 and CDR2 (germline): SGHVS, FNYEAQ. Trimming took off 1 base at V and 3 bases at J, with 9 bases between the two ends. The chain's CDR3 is CASSLGHGDTEAFF. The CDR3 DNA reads TGTGCCAGCAGCTTAGGTCACGGGGACACTGAAGCTTTCTTT.

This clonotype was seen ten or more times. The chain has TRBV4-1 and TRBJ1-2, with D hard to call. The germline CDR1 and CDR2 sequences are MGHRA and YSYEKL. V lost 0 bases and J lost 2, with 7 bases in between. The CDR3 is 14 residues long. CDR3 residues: CASSQDNINYGYTF. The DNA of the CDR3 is TGCGCCAGCAGCCAAGATAACATCAACTATGGCTACACCTTC.

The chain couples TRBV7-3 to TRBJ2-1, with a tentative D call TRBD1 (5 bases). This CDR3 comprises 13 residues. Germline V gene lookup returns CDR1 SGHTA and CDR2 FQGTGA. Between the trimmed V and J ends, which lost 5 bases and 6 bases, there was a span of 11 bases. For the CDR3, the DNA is TGTGCCAGCAGCCAGGACACCGCCAATGAGCAGTTCTTC. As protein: CASSQDTANEQFF.

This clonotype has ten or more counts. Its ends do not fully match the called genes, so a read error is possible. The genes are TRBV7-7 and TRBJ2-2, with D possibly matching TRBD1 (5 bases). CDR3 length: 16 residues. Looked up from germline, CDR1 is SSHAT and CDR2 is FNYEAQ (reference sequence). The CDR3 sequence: CASSLASGWSTGELFF. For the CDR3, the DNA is TGTGCTAGCAGCTTAGCTTCAGGGTGGTCCACCGGGGAGCTGTTTTTT.

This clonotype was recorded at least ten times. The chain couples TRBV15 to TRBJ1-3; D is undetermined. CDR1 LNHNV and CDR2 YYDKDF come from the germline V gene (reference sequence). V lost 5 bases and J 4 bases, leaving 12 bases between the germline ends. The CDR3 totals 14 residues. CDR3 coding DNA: TGTGCCACCAGCCCCGGTGGCAGAGGAAACACCATATATTTT. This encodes CATSPGGRGNTIYF.

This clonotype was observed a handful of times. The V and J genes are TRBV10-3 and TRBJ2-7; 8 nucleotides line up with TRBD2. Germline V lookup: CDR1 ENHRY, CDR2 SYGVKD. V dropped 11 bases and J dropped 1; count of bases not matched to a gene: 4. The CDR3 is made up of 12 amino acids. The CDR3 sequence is CALSGNSYEQYF. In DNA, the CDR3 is TGTGCCCTTAGCGGGAATTCCTACGAGCAGTACTTC.

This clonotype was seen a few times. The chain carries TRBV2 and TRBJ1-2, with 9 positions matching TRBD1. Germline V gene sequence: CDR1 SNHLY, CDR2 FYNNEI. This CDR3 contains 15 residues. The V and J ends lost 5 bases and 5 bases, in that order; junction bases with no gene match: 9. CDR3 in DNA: TGTGCCAGCAGTCCATCGACAGGGGGAGAGTATGGCTACACCTTC. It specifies CASSPSTGGEYGYTF. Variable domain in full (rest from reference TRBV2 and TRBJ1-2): EPEVTQTPSHQVTQMGQEVILRCVPISNHLYFYWYRQILGQKVEFLVSFYNNEISEKSEIFDDQFSVERPDGSNFTLKIRSTKLEDSAMYFCASSPSTGGEYGYTFGSGTRLTVV.

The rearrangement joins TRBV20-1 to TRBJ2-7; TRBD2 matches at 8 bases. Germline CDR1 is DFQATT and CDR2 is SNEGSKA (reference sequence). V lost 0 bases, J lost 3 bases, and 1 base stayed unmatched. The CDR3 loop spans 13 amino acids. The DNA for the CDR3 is TGCAGTGCTAGAGAACTAGCGGACTACGAGCAGTACTTC. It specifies CSARELADYEQYF.

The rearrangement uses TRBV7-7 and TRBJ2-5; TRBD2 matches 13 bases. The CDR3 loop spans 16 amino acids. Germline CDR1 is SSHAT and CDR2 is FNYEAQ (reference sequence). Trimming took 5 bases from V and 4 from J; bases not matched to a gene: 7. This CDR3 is CASSPGRTSGRETQYF. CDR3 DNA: TGTGCCAGCAGCCCCGGGAGGACTAGCGGGAGAGAGACCCAGTACTTC.

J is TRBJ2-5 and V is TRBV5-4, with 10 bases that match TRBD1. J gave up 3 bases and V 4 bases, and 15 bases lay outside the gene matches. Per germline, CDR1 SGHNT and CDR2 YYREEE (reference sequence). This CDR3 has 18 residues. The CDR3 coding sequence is TGTGCCAGCAGCCCACCAATCGAGGACAGGGGGTGGAAAGAGACCCAGTACTTC. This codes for CASSPPIEDRGWKETQYF.

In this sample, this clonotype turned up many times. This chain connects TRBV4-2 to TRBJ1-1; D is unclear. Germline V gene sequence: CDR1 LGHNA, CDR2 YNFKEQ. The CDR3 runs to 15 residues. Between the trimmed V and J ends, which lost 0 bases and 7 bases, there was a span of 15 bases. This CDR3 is CASSQDPPVSGEAFF. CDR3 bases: TGTGCCAGCAGCCAAGATCCCCCAGTTAGTGGTGAAGCTTTCTTT.

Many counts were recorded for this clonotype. The CDR3 bases are TGCAGCGTTAGAAAGCGGAGCAACACAGATACGCAGTATTTT. Its protein is CSVRKRSNTDTQYF. V and J are TRBV29-1 and TRBJ2-3; D is possibly TRBD2 (5 bases). This CDR3 spans 14 amino acids. Germline-derived CDR1 and CDR2 are SQVTM and ANQGSEA. V dropped 5 bases and J dropped 2 bases, with 14 bases sitting between them.

CDR3 coding DNA: TGTGCCAGCAGATACGGACTAGCGGAGACCCAGTACTTC. This sequence encodes CASRYGLAETQYF. The gene calls are TRBV5-5 and TRBJ2-5; TRBD2 matches at 9 bases. CDR3 length: 13 amino acids. The germline V gene encodes CDR1 SGHKS and CDR2 YYEKEE (reference sequence). V lost 5 bases and J lost 5; bases outside the gene matches: 4. Combining the CDR3 with reference TRBV5-5 and TRBJ2-5 gives the whole variable domain DAGVTQSPTHLIKTRGQQVTLRCSPISGHKSVSWYQQVLGQGPQFIFQYYEKEERGRGNFPDRFSARQFPNYSSELNVNALLLGDSALYLCASRYGLAETQYFGPGTRLLVL.

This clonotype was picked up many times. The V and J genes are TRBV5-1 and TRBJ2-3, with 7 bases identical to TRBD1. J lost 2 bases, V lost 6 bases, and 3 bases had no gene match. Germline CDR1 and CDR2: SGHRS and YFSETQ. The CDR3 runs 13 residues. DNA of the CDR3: TGCGCCAGCAATCAGGGGGACACAGATACGCAGTATTTT. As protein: CASNQGDTDTQYF. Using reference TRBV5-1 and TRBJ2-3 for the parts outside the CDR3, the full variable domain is KAGVTQTPRYLIKTRGQQVTLSCSPISGHRSVSWYQQTPGQGLQFLFEYFSETQRNKGNFPGRFSGRQFSNSRSEMNVSTLELGDSALYLCASNQGDTDTQYFGPGTRLTVL.

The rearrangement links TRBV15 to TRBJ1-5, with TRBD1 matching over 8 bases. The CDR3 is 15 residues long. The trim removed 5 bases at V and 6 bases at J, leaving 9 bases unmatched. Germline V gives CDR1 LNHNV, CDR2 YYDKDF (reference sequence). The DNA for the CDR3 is TGTGCCACCAGCCGCGAACAGGGGGGGTTTCAGCCCCAGCATTTT. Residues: CATSREQGGFQPQHF.

In nucleotides, the CDR3 is TGTGCCAGCAGGAAAGGGACAGGAACTTTTGGGACCCAGTACTTC. Amino acids: CASRKGTGTFGTQYF. The chain is built from TRBV10-3 and TRBJ2-5; 8 bases line up with TRBD1. This CDR3 has 15 residues. After removal of 10 bases from V and 7 bases from J, the junction contained 17 bases not matched to a gene. The germline V gene has CDR1 ENHRY and CDR2 SYGVKD.

In DNA form, the CDR3 reads TGTGCCAGCAGGGCGGGGGCTTTGCAGCCCCAGCATTTT. Its translation is CASRAGALQPQHF. The chain has TRBV2 and TRBJ1-5; maybe TRBD1 (6 bases). Germline CDR1 is SNHLY and CDR2 is FYNNEI. The CDR3 is 13 residues long. The V end lost 6 bases, the J end lost 7 bases, and 13 bases lay between the germline ends.

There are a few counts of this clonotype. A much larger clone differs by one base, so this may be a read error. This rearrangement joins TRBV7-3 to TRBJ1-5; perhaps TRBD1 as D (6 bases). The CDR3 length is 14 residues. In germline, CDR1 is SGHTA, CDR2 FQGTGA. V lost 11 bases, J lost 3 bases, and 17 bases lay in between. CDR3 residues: CARFRTANNQPQHF. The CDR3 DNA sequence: TGTGCCCGCTTTAGGACAGCGAACAATCAGCCCCAGCATTTT. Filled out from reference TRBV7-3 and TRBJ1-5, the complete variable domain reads GAGVSQTPSNKVTEKGKYVELRCDPISGHTALYWYRQSLGQGPEFLIYFQGTGAADDSGLPNDRFFAVRPEGSVSTLKIQRTERGDSAVYLCARFRTANNQPQHFGDGTRLSIL.

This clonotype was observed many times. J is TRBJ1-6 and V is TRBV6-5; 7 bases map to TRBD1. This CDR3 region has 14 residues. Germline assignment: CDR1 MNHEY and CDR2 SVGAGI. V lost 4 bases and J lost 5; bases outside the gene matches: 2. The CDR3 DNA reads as TGTGCCAGCAGTTCCGGGACAGATAATTCACCCCTCCACTTT. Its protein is CASSSGTDNSPLHF.

In DNA form, the CDR3 reads TGTGCCACCGTGTGGGGGTCCTTGAACACTGAAGCTTTCTTT. This translates into CATVWGSLNTEAFF. V gene TRBV15 combines with J gene TRBJ1-1, with D perhaps matching TRBD1 (5 bases). The CDR3 sequence is 14 residues long. The germline V and J ends were trimmed by 8 bases and 0 bases, with 13 bases remaining between them. Germline V gives CDR1 LNHNV, CDR2 YYDKDF (reference sequence).

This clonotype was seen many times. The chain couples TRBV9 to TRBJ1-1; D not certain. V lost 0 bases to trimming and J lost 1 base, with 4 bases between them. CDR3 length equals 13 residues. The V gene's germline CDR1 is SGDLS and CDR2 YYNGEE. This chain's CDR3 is CASSVVPNTEAFF. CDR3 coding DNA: TGTGCCAGCAGCGTAGTACCGAACACTGAAGCTTTCTTT. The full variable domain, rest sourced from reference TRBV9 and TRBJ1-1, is DSGVTQTPKHLITATGQRVTLRCSPRSGDLSVYWYQQSLDQGLQFLIQYYNGEERAKGNILERFSAQQFPDLHSELNLSSLELGDSALYFCASSVVPNTEAFFGQGTRLTVV.

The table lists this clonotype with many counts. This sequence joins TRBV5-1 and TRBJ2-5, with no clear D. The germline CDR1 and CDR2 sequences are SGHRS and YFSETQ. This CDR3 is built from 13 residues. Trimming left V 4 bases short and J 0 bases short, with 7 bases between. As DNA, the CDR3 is TGCGCCAGCAGCAGAAGGTACCAAGAGACCCAGTACTTC. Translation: CASSRRYQETQYF.

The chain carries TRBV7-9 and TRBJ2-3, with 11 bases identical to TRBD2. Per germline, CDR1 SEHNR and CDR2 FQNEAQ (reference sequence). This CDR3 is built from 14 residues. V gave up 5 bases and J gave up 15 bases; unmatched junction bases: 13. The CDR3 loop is CASSGTSGSGKRYF. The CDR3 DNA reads TGTGCCAGCAGCGGCACTAGCGGGAGTGGAAAGAGATATTTT.